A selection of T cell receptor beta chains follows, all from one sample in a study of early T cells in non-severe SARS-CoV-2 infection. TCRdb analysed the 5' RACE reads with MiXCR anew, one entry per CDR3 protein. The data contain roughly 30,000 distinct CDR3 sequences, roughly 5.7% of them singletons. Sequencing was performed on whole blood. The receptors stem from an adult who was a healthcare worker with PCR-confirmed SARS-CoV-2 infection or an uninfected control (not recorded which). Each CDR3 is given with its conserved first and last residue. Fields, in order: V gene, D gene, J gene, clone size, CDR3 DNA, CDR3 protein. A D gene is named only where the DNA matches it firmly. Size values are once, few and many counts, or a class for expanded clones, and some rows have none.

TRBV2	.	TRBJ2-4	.	TGTGCCAGCAGTCCTAGCGAGATAGCCAAAAACATTCAGTACTTC	CASSPSEIAKNIQYF
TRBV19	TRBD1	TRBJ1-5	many	TGTGCCAGTAGAGATCTGGACAGGGACCAGCCCCAGCATTTT	CASRDLDRDQPQHF
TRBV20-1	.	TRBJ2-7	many	TGCAGTGCTAGGGCCTCCTACGAGCAGTACTTC	CSARASYEQYF
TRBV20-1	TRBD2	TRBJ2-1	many	TGCAGCGTAGCAGGGAGGGGTTCCTACAATGAGCAGTTCTTC	CSVAGRGSYNEQFF
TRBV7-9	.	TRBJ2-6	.	TGTGCCAGCAGCCCTAGGACTGGGGCCAACGTCCTGACTTTC	CASSPRTGANVLTF
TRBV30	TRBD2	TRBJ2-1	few	TGTGCCTGGAGTGTAAAAGGTAGCGGGAGTCAGTTCTTC	CAWSVKGSGSQFF
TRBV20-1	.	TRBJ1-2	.	TGCAGTGCTAACGGCGGCTACACCTTC	CSANGGYTF
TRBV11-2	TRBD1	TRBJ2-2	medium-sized	TGTGCCAGCAGCGGAAGGACAGGGGACGGCACCGGGGAGCTGTTTTTT	CASSGRTGDGTGELFF
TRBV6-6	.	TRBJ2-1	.	TGTGCCAGCAGTTATGGCCAAGGGACCGACAATGAGCAGTTCTTC	CASSYGQGTDNEQFF
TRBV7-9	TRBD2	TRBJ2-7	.	TGTGCCAGCAGCCCTGGACTAGCGGGAGGGTACGAGCAGTACTTC	CASSPGLAGGYEQYF
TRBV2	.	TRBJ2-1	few	TGTGCCAGCAGTCCCCGACTAGGAGGGAGTAGTGAGCAGTTCTTC	CASSPRLGGSSEQFF
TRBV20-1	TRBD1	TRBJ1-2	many	TGCAGTGCTCGACAGGGGGCTAGCGGCTACACCTTC	CSARQGASGYTF
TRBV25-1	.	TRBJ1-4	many	TGTGCCAGCAGTGGGGACGGACGGGGAAAACTGTTTTTT	CASSGDGRGKLFF
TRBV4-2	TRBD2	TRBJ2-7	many	TGTGCCAGCAGCCAAGTATCGGGACTAGCGGCCTACGAGCAGTACTTC	CASSQVSGLAAYEQYF
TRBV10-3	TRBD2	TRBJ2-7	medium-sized	TGTGCCATCAGTGGACTAGCCGACGTCTACGAGCAGTACTTC	CAISGLADVYEQYF
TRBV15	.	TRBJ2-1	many	TGTGCCACCAGCTCCCGAACCCTAGCGAATGAGCAGTTCTTC	CATSSRTLANEQFF
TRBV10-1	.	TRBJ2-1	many	TGCGCCAGCAGTGAGTCGATAGCGAGAAACAATGAGCAGTTCTTC	CASSESIARNNEQFF
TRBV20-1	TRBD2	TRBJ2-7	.	TGCAGTGCTAGAGATGTTAGCGGGAGACACAGCTCCTACGAGCAGTACTTC	CSARDVSGRHSSYEQYF
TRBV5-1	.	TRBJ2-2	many	TGCGCCAGCAGCGTTCAAACTAGTCCCGGGGAGCTGTTTTTT	CASSVQTSPGELFF
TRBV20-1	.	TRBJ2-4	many	TGCAGTGCTAGACCCACCTTAGGACAGAATCTAGCCAAAAACATTCAGTACTTC	CSARPTLGQNLAKNIQYF
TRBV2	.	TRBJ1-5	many	TGTGCCAGCAGTGAAACCCAGGGGTACGGTATGCCCCAGCATTTT	CASSETQGYGMPQHF
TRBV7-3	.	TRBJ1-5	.	TGTGCCAGCAGCTTAACGAGCAATCAGCCCCAGCATTTT	CASSLTSNQPQHF
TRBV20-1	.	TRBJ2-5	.	TGCAGTGCTCGCAAAGAGACCCAGTACTTC	CSARKETQYF
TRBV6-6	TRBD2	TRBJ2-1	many	TGTGCCAGCAGAGCCCTTGGGCTAGCGGGAGAAAAGGGCCGCAATGAGCAGTTCTTC	CASRALGLAGEKGRNEQFF
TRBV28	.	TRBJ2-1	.	TGTGCCAGCAGTCCCAGGGACCTGGGTTACAATGAGCAGTTCTTC	CASSPRDLGYNEQFF
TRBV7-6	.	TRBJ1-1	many	TGTGCCAGCAGCTTAAGGGGGGGACGGGGCACTGAAGCTTTCTTT	CASSLRGGRGTEAFF
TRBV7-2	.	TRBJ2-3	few	TGTGCCAGCAGCCCGAATAGGGACCTAGATACGCAGTATTTT	CASSPNRDLDTQYF
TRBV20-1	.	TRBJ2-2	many	TGCAGTGCTATGACTAGGCAGGTCACCGGGGAGCTGTTTTTT	CSAMTRQVTGELFF
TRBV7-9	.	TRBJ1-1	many	TGTGCCAGCAGCCTATCGGGACGAGAAGCTTTCTTT	CASSLSGREAFF
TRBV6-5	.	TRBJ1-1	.	TGTGCCAGCAGTTACACCGGACTCGTCAACACTGAAGCTTTCTTT	CASSYTGLVNTEAFF
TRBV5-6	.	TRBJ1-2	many	TGTGCCAGCGGACACAGCGGGAGCTATGGCTACACCTTC	CASGHSGSYGYTF
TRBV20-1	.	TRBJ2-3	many	TGCAGTGCTAGCCCGCCAACACGCACAGATACGCAGTATTTT	CSASPPTRTDTQYF
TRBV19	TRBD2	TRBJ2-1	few	TGTGCCAGTAGTATAGGACTAGCGGGGTACAATGAGCAGTTCTTC	CASSIGLAGYNEQFF
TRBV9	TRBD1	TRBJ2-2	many	TGTGCCAGCAGCGCCCCGGACAGGGGGCTGTGGTGCTATTCCGGGGAGCTGTTTTTT	CASSAPDRGLWCYSGELFF
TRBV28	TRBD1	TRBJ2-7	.	TGTGCCAGCAGTTTATCCCCGGGACAGAGCTCCTACGAGCAGTACTTC	CASSLSPGQSSYEQYF
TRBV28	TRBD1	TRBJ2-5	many	TGTGCCAGCAGTTTTAGACAGGGAAGGACCCAGTACTTC	CASSFRQGRTQYF
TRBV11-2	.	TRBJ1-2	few	TGTGCCAGCAGCTTAGCCCCTAACCCGACAGGAGGTGGCTACACCTTC	CASSLAPNPTGGGYTF
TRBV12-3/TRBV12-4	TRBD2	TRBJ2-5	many	TGTGCCAGCAGTCCCCCCGGACTAGCGGGAGTTCGGGACCAAGAGACCCAGTACTTC	CASSPPGLAGVRDQETQYF
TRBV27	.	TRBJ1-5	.	TGTGCCAGCAGTTTTTTGGGGAACAATCAGCCCCAGCATTTT	CASSFLGNNQPQHF
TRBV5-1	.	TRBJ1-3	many	TGCGCCAGCAGCTTGGCCGGGGCCGGCGGAAACACCATATATTTT	CASSLAGAGGNTIYF
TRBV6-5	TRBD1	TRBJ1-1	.	TGTGCCAGCAGGAGGACAGGGGCTGAAGCTTTCTTT	CASRRTGAEAFF
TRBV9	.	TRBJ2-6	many	TGTGCCAGCAGCCCCGAAGCCTCTGGGGCCAACGTCCTGACTTTC	CASSPEASGANVLTF
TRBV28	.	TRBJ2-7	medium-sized	TGTGCCAGCAGTGGGTGGATCTCTTCCTACGAGCAGTACTTC	CASSGWISSYEQYF
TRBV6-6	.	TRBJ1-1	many	TGTGCCAGCAGTCGAGCCTCACACGGCGAGAACACTGAAGCTTTCTTT	CASSRASHGENTEAFF
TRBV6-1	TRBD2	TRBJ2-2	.	TGTGCCAGCAGAGGACTAGCGGGAGGGAACGGGGAGCTGTTTTTT	CASRGLAGGNGELFF
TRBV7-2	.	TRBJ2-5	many	TGTGCCAGCAGCTTAGCGTACGGGGAGACCCAGTACTTC	CASSLAYGETQYF
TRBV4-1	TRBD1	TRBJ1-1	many	TGCGCCAGCAGCCAAGTCCAGATTACCGGACAGGTGAACACTGAAGCTTTCTTT	CASSQVQITGQVNTEAFF
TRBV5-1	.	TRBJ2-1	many	TGCGCCAGCAGCTTGGCACCCTACAATGAGCAGTTCTTC	CASSLAPYNEQFF